The clone carrying this T cell receptor (beta chain) came up a few times. These data originate in a study of T cell clones after liver transplantation. The CDR3 has 13 amino acids. V gave up 8 bases and J gave up 1 base; unmatched junction bases: 4. Germline V gene data show CDR1 as MNHNS and CDR2 as SASEGT. Profiled with immunoSEQ multiplex PCR; TCRdb holds only in-frame clones, not every one. The table has 50,000 or so clones, approximately 71% seen once; the top ten hold about 10%. The material sequenced was CD4+ T cells from blood, taken around 4.5 years after liver transplant. The V call is TRBV6-1, the J call TRBJ1-1; 7 positions match TRBD1. The receptor was isolated from a human patient who received a liver transplant. Some of the T cells may derive from the graft donor. This CDR3 reads CASAGTANTEAFF. The DNA of the CDR3 is TGTGCCAGCGCCGGGACAGCGAACACTGAAGCTTTCTTT.